These T cell receptor beta chains were read from a single sample in a study of shared clonotypes between healthy human individuals. The table came from immunoSEQ multiplex PCR; TCRdb's copy has only in-frame clones and leaves some out. The repertoire holds 600,000 to 750,000 clones, with just under 75% as singletons. The sequenced material came from memory CD4+ T cells sorted from blood. These TCRs come from a woman in her 30s in good health. Each CDR3 is given with its conserved first and last residue. A D gene is named only where the DNA matches it firmly. Rows may omit the clone size; those that give it use once, few, many or a size class.

TRBJ1-2 | TRBV5-1 | TRBD1 | NA | CASSLDRGPGYTF | TGCGCCAGCAGCTTGGACAGGGGGCCTGGCTACACCTTC
TRBJ2-2 | TRBV6-7 | NA | NA | CASLRDRGTGELFF | TGTGCCAGCCTCCGCGACCGGGGGACCGGGGAGCTGTTTTTT
TRBJ2-3 | TRBV7-8 | NA | NA | CASSLGGAGASGTQYF | TGTGCCAGCAGCTTAGGGGGCGCGGGGGCATCGGGTACGCAGTATTTT
TRBJ2-1 | TRBV25-1 | TRBD2 | NA | CASRSGLAGGGYEQFF | TGTGCCAGCAGGAGCGGACTAGCGGGAGGGGGGTATGAGCAGTTCTTC
TRBJ1-3 | TRBV29-1 | TRBD1 | NA | CSVGGQGAGGNTIYF | TGCAGCGTAGGGGGACAGGGGGCCGGTGGAAACACCATATATTTT
TRBJ1-1 | TRBV28 | NA | once | CASRSVSGGWRSTEAFF | TGTGCCAGCAGGAGTGTCAGTGGGGGCTGGAGGAGCACTGAAGCTTTCTTT
TRBJ2-3 | TRBV7-9 | TRBD1 | NA | CASRHGTGERDTQYF | TGTGCCAGCAGACACGGGACAGGGGAACGAGATACGCAGTATTTT
TRBJ2-5 | TRBV5-4 | NA | NA | CASSLFGSETQYF | TGTGCCAGCAGCTTATTCGGCTCAGAGACCCAGTACTTC
TRBJ2-2 | TRBV10-2 | NA | NA | CASESQGSNTGELFF | TGCGCCAGCGAAAGCCAGGGGAGCAACACCGGGGAGCTGTTTTTT
TRBJ2-1 | TRBV6-5 | TRBD2 | once | CASSKRLAGVDEQFF | TGTGCCAGCAGTAAACGACTAGCGGGAGTTGATGAGCAGTTCTTC
TRBJ1-6 | TRBV5-6 | TRBD1 | NA | CASSLGQGMNSPLHF | TGTGCCAGCAGCTTGGGACAGGGAATGAATTCACCCCTCCACTTT
TRBJ2-3 | TRBV29-1 | NA | NA | CSVDRQGPTDTQYF | TGCAGCGTTGACCGCCAGGGACCCACAGATACGCAGTATTTT
TRBJ1-1 | TRBV7-9 | NA | NA | CASSLDPLGAFF | TGTGCCAGCAGCTTAGACCCGCTGGGGGCTTTCTTT
TRBJ1-4 | TRBV9 | NA | NA | CASSVAMQGNEKLFF | TGTGCCAGCAGCGTAGCTATGCAGGGTAATGAAAAACTGTTTTTT
TRBJ1-2 | TRBV7-9 | NA | NA | CASSFWGAGGYTF | TGTGCCAGCAGCTTCTGGGGGGCTGGAGGCTACACCTTC
TRBJ2-5 | TRBV4-1 | NA | NA | CASSQTARVEETQYF | TGCGCCAGCAGCCAGACGGCCAGGGTAGAAGAGACCCAGTACTTC